The 15 T cell receptor beta chains given below trace back to one sample, sequenced in a study of OX40 agonist ivuxolimab in advanced cancers. Assay: immunoSEQ multiplex PCR; the TCRdb copy retains only in-frame clones and omits some. The sample shows about 80,000 clones, around 90% of them seen only once. Sequencing used CD4+ or CD8+ T cells sorted from blood, obtained in a trial of the OX40 agonist ivuxolimab. The receptors shown here come from an adult with an advanced solid tumor such as melanoma, head and neck, liver or kidney cancer.

This clone occurred once. The chain links TRBV18 to TRBJ1-4; 7 bases agree with TRBD1. The germline V gene encodes CDR1 KGHSH and CDR2 LQKENI. Unmatched junction bases numbered 8, after V lost 3 bases and J lost 7 bases. This CDR3 is 15 amino acids long. CDR3 DNA sequence: TGTGCCAGCTCACCTTGGGACAGATCGCTTGAAAAACTGTTTTTT. This gives the protein CASSPWDRSLEKLFF.

This chain links TRBV2 with TRBJ2-7, with no clear D. From germline, CDR1 is SNHLY and CDR2 FYNNEI. V lost 8 bases and J lost 3, with 5 bases in between. The CDR3 covers 10 residues. The CDR3 protein is CASRNYEQYF. The CDR3 DNA reads TGTGCCAGCCGAAACTACGAGCAGTACTTC.

The chain joins TRBV7-9 to TRBJ1-2, with 7 bases that match TRBD1. V shed 1 base, J shed 4 bases, and the junction held 3 bases outside the gene matches. CDR1 SEHNR and CDR2 FQNEAQ come from the germline V gene (reference sequence). The CDR3 runs to 14 residues. This CDR3 is CASSLGGQVYGYTF. DNA for the CDR3: TGTGCCAGCAGCTTAGGTGGACAGGTCTATGGCTACACCTTC.

The chain links TRBV7-3 to TRBJ2-1; TRBD2 aligns across 8 bases. Germline values: CDR1 SGHTA, CDR2 FQGTGA. CDR3 length: 17 residues. With V trimmed by 0 bases and J by 6 bases, 10 bases remained unmatched. In DNA form, the CDR3 reads TGTGCCAGCAGCTTAACGCGTACCGGGAGGGCGAGCAATGAGCAGTTCTTC. Translated: CASSLTRTGRASNEQFF.

This chain links TRBV19 with TRBJ2-6; the match to TRBD2 covers 7 bases. CDR3 size: 15 residues. Germline CDR1 LNHDA, CDR2 SQIVND (reference sequence). The V segment lost 3 bases and the J segment 2 bases; nucleotides outside the gene matches: 1. The DNA of the CDR3 is TGTGCCAGTAGTATGGGAGGGGCTGGGGCCAACGTCCTGACTTTC. Amino acids: CASSMGGAGANVLTF.

This chain links TRBV18 with TRBJ2-7; no clear D gene. The CDR3 is made up of 15 amino acids. Germline CDR1 is KGHSH and CDR2 is LQKENI. Trimming took off 2 bases at V and 0 bases at J, with 11 bases between the two ends. CDR3 protein: CASSPSAISSYEQYF. CDR3 bases: TGTGCCAGCTCACCATCAGCGATTAGCTCCTACGAGCAGTACTTC. The entire variable domain, with the rest obtained from reference TRBV18 and TRBJ2-7, is as follows: NAGVMQNPRHLVRRRGQEARLRCSPMKGHSHVYWYRQLPEEGLKFMVYLQKENIIDESGMPKERFSAEFPKEGPSILRIQQVVRGDSAAYFCASSPSAISSYEQYFGPGTRLTVT.

The chain joins TRBV7-3 to TRBJ1-1; D not certain. V lost 1 base, J lost 2 bases, and 11 bases lay in between. The CDR3 has 15 amino acids. Germline values: CDR1 SGHTA, CDR2 FQGTGA. The CDR3 loop is CASSLSVGVNTEAFF. DNA of the CDR3: TGTGCCAGCAGCTTAAGTGTAGGCGTAAACACTGAAGCTTTCTTT.

V usage is TRBV6-5 and J usage is TRBJ2-7, with 7 bases aligning to TRBD1. The V gene end was trimmed by 0 bases and the J gene end by 3 bases; junction bases not matched to a gene: 2. Per the germline V gene, CDR1 is MNHEY and CDR2 is SVGAGI. The CDR3 covers 14 residues. Written as DNA, the CDR3 is TGTGCCAGCAGTTACTCACGGACAGGCTACGAGCAGTACTTC. Protein product: CASSYSRTGYEQYF.

The rearrangement joins TRBV2 to TRBJ1-2, with D hard to call. V shed 6 bases and J shed 0 bases, with 8 bases lying between them. The CDR3 length is 13 residues. Germline assignment: CDR1 SNHLY and CDR2 FYNNEI. CDR3 loop: CASSGSANYGYTF. As DNA, the CDR3 is TGTGCCAGCAGCGGCAGTGCTAACTATGGCTACACCTTC.

This rearrangement joins TRBV19 to TRBJ2-7, with a possible D match to TRBD1 (7 bases). V gave up 7 bases and J gave up 3 bases, with 16 bases separating them. The length of the CDR3 is 14 residues. Germline V gene lookup returns CDR1 LNHDA and CDR2 SQIVND (reference sequence). Here the CDR3 DNA reads TGTGCCAGTACCAACCCCAGGGGGGACTACGAGCAGTACTTC. It encodes CASTNPRGDYEQYF.

This rearrangement joins TRBV18 to TRBJ2-1; 9 bases match TRBD2. Germline CDR1 is KGHSH and CDR2 is LQKENI. This CDR3 comprises 15 residues. With V trimmed by 6 bases and J by 2 bases, 5 bases remained unmatched. In DNA form, the CDR3 reads TGTGCCAGCTCGCGTCCTAGCGGGGCCTACAATGAGCAGTTCTTC. Residues: CASSRPSGAYNEQFF.

This chain joins TRBV5-1 and TRBJ1-5; D gene uncertain. V lost 2 bases and J lost 3, with 9 bases in between. This CDR3 spans 14 amino acids. CDR1 and CDR2 from the germline V gene are SGHRS and YFSETQ. Here the CDR3 reads CASSFGSPNQPQHF. The DNA for the CDR3 is TGCGCCAGCAGCTTCGGAAGCCCCAATCAGCCCCAGCATTTT. Filled out from reference TRBV5-1 and TRBJ1-5, the complete variable domain reads KAGVTQTPRYLIKTRGQQVTLSCSPISGHRSVSWYQQTPGQGLQFLFEYFSETQRNKGNFPGRFSGRQFSNSRSEMNVSTLELGDSALYLCASSFGSPNQPQHFGDGTRLSIL.

The chain couples TRBV15 to TRBJ1-5, with TRBD1 as a possible D gene (5 bases). CDR1 is LNHNV, CDR2 YYDKDF, per germline (reference sequence). This CDR3 region has 16 residues. The V gene lost 1 base and the J gene lost 3 bases, with 13 bases spanning the gap. Here the CDR3 DNA reads TGTGCCACCAGCAGAGGCGGGGCGGGGAACAATCAGCCCCAGCATTTT. It translates to CATSRGGAGNNQPQHF.

V gene TRBV19 combines with J gene TRBJ2-1, with D perhaps TRBD1 or TRBD2 (6 bases each). The CDR3 is 16 residues long. Deletions cut 0 bases from V and 2 bases from J, with 11 bases between. Germline lookup yields CDR1 LNHDA and CDR2 SQIVND (reference sequence). The CDR3 DNA follows: TGTGCCAGTAGTATAGAGGCGGGGACAACCTACAATGAGCAGTTCTTC. Encoded protein: CASSIEAGTTYNEQFF.

The V call is TRBV7-2, the J call TRBJ2-2; D is unresolved. The CDR3 is made up of 13 amino acids. Germline lookup yields CDR1 SGHTA and CDR2 FQGNSA. V dropped 4 bases and J dropped 1 base, with 4 bases sitting between them. The CDR3 here is CASSSKNTGELFF. CDR3 sequence (DNA): TGTGCCAGCAGCTCGAAGAACACCGGGGAGCTGTTTTTT.